The clone carrying this TCR beta chain has only one observation. The data were taken from a study of blood T cell repertoires in COVID-19. Study-level information: Whether acute or convalescent, the COVID-19 samples came from the United States, Italy and Spain. PBMCs, B-cell-depleted T cells, or T cells were the source of the cDNA or gDNA that made up the material.

Per the original methods: Amplification from reference gene primers served as the basis for estimated nucleated cell counts. Sequencing was performed with immunoSEQ multiplex PCR; in TCRdb, only in-frame clones are kept and a portion is missing. V, J and clone size are taken as reported in that table, and D and trimming were inferred from the DNA itself. The sample yields around 300,000 clones, approximately 93% seen once. Seattle's cohort entered during active infection and was followed longitudinally. This CDR3 contains 15 residues. Trimming took 3 bases from V and 7 from J, leaving 16 bases between them. Germline V gene data show CDR1 as SGHTA and CDR2 as FQGNSA.

Input material: peripheral blood. This TCR came from a woman in her twenties or thirties with COVID-19, enrolled during active disease. The rearrangement links TRBV7-2 to TRBJ1-5; TRBD1 might be the D (6 bases). This CDR3 reads CASSFYRDTNQPQHF. DNA of the CDR3: TGTGCCAGCAGCTTTTACCGGGACACTAACCAGCCCCAGCATTTT.